These 9 T cell receptor beta chains share one sample of origin, sequenced in a study of read filtering for tumor transcriptome and immune sequencing. The library was built from about 0.4 ug RNA with molecular barcoded adaptors for alpha/delta and beta/gamma chains. TCRdb re-analysed the reads in MiXCR, keeping a single row per CDR3 protein. The sample includes 55,000 to 60,000 distinct CDR3 sequences, 9% to 15% of them seen just once. What was sequenced was a population of CD138-negative cells sorted from bone marrow. Every receptor here comes from a donor over 35 with multiple myeloma.

About this clonotype itself: A much larger clone lies a single base off, so this may be a read error. The chain links TRBV2 to TRBJ2-3; D gene ambiguous. The CDR3 has 11 amino acids. Germline values: CDR1 SNHLY, CDR2 FYNNEI. CDR3 loop: CASTYTDMQYF. The CDR3 coding sequence is TGTGCCAGCACATACACAGATATGCAGTATTTT.

Turning to this clonotype: One end of the junction fails to match germline, which may point to a read error. This chain uses TRBV7-6 with TRBJ1-1; D gene unclear. Germline CDR1 SGHVS, CDR2 FNYEAQ. The length of the CDR3 is 13 residues. CDR3 in amino acids: CASSLTENTEAFF. The CDR3 nucleotides read TGTGCCAGCAGCCTGACGGAGAACACGGAAGCTTTCTTT.

Ten or more counts support this clonotype. DNA of the CDR3: TGTGCCAGCAGCCGGGAAACCGGGACAAAGAACACCGGGGAGCTGTTTTTT. Translating gives CASSRETGTKNTGELFF. This sequence joins TRBV4-2 and TRBJ2-2; D may be TRBD1 (6 bases). Germline V lookup: CDR1 LGHNA, CDR2 YNFKEQ. The CDR3 is made up of 17 amino acids. V dropped 4 bases and J dropped 1 base, with 16 bases sitting between them.

There are many counts of this clonotype. The chain recombines TRBV5-1 with TRBJ1-2; TRBD1 agrees at 7 bases. Losses at the gene ends were 3 bases for V and 6 bases for J; bases not matched to a gene: 5. The CDR3 length is 13 residues. Germline V gene lookup returns CDR1 SGHRS and CDR2 YFSETQ. CDR3 in amino acids: CASSWDSFNGYTF. CDR3 coding DNA: TGCGCCAGCAGCTGGGACAGTTTCAATGGCTACACCTTC. The variable domain in full, with the rest retrieved from reference TRBV5-1 and TRBJ1-2, is KAGVTQTPRYLIKTRGQQVTLSCSPISGHRSVSWYQQTPGQGLQFLFEYFSETQRNKGNFPGRFSGRQFSNSRSEMNVSTLELGDSALYLCASSWDSFNGYTFGSGTRLTVV.

This clonotype was counted at least ten times. The chain couples TRBV7-9 to TRBJ2-3; TRBD2 is a possible D gene (6 bases). This CDR3 spans 14 amino acids. V lost 6 bases and J lost 1, with 11 bases in between. Germline loops: CDR1 SEHNR, CDR2 FQNEAQ (reference sequence). The CDR3 sequence: CASSRGGGTDTQYF. The CDR3 coding sequence is TGTGCCAGCAGTAGGGGCGGGGGCACAGATACGCAGTATTTT.

The rearrangement links TRBV6-2 or TRBV6-3 to TRBJ2-2; no clear D. The CDR3 is made up of 12 amino acids. Trimming took off 4 bases at V and 6 bases at J, with 6 bases between the two ends. Looked up from germline, CDR1 is MNHEY and CDR2 is SVGEGT. Here the CDR3 reads CASSSQAGELFF. The DNA for the CDR3 is TGTGCCAGCAGTTCGCAGGCCGGGGAGCTGTTTTTT.

This clonotype was seen ten or more times. The chain couples TRBV20-1 to TRBJ1-1; D gene unclear. Germline CDR1 and CDR2: DFQATT and SNEGSKA (reference sequence). This CDR3 region has 16 residues. The V end lost 0 bases, the J end lost 3 bases, and 17 bases lay between the germline ends. CDR3 DNA: TGCAGTGCTAGAGATCTGGCCGCCGGAGGGTACACTGAAGCTTTCTTT. Its protein is CSARDLAAGGYTEAFF.

This chain links TRBV6-2 or TRBV6-3 with TRBJ2-7; D is tentatively TRBD1 or TRBD2 (5 bases each). The CDR3 loop spans 15 amino acids. Per germline, CDR1 MNHEY and CDR2 SVGEGT. The V end was cut by 6 bases, the J end by 6 bases, with 21 bases between. In DNA, the CDR3 is TGTGCCAGCAGGCGACCGGGACGGGCTTTCTCCGAGCAGTACTTC. Encoded protein: CASRRPGRAFSEQYF.

The chain has TRBV2 and TRBJ2-3; TRBD1 or TRBD2 may be the D gene (5 bases each). Germline V lookup: CDR1 SNHLY, CDR2 FYNNEI. The CDR3 sequence is 12 residues long. The V end lost 6 bases, the J end lost 1 base, and 5 bases lay between the germline ends. Here the CDR3 DNA reads TGTGCCAGCAGGGGGGGCACAGATACGCAGTATTTT. Protein sequence: CASRGGTDTQYF.